This T cell receptor (beta chain) was observed in a study of identical twins. Study results and limitations: Potential partial confounding of zero-insertion analyses by invariant MAIT and iNKT cells was noted. For monozygotic twins, models underestimated out-of-frame TCR alpha sharing. Insertions were fewer in abundant cord blood beta clonotypes, whereas memory repertoires showed none of this pattern.

It was template switching that added a universal primer site, and there were unique molecular identifiers on the cDNA. TCRdb fed the 5' RACE reads into MiXCR, producing one record per CDR3 protein. The sample shows 450,000 to 600,000 distinct CDR3 sequences, 20% to 25% of them seen only once. This CDR3 has 14 residues. The J segment lost 8 bases and the V segment lost 2 bases, leaving 6 bases of the junction unmatched. Germline V gene sequence: CDR1 SGHRS, CDR2 YFSETQ. In the case of this clonotype: Its antigen remains unidentified.

This sample also belongs to another study, concerning yellow fever vaccine responses in identical twins.

Specimen: CD4+ T cells sorted from blood. The chain uses TRBV5-1 and TRBJ2-1; 8 positions match TRBD1. The TCR comes from a woman under 30 in good health. The CDR3 DNA sequence: TGCGCCAGCAGCTTAGGACAGGGTGTGTATGAGCAGTTCTTC. Translating it yields CASSLGQGVYEQFF.